What follows are 8 T cell receptor beta chains derived from one specimen sequenced in a study of beta chain features in type 1 diabetes. Findings and caveats of the study: Significant though moderate, a shortening of TCRB CDR3s appeared in all four CD4+ subsets of Type 1 diabetes patients.

Which antigens these TCRs recognize remains unknown. Since all of the isolated RNA was reverse transcribed, expressed TCRB transcripts were what got sequenced. Here immunoSEQ multiplex PCR was the method, and the copy in TCRdb shows in-frame clones only, minus some. The table includes a few hundred thousand clones, 8.5% to 10% detected once. Sequenced material: central memory CD4+ T cells from blood. These receptor sequences come from a man aged 25-45 years with type 1 diabetes.

This clone was counted many times. The chain carries TRBV10-3 and TRBJ1-1, with TRBD1 as a possible D gene (5 bases). V lost 0 bases and J lost 7, with 6 bases in between. Germline V gene lookup returns CDR1 ENHRY and CDR2 SYGVKD. The CDR3 loop spans 12 amino acids. The CDR3 DNA reads as TGTGCCATCAGTGAGTCAACAGGTGAAGCTTTCTTT. Translated: CAISESTGEAFF.

This clone was counted between two and nine times. The chain employs TRBV9 and TRBJ1-2; D gene unclear. Trimming removed 2 bases from V and 6 bases from J, with 17 bases in between. Germline V gene data show CDR1 as SGDLS and CDR2 as YYNGEE. There are 15 residues in the CDR3. CDR3 loop: CASSVDPFSIDGYTF. The CDR3 coding sequence is TGTGCCAGCAGCGTTGATCCGTTTAGTATCGATGGCTACACCTTC. Full variable domain (rest looked up from reference TRBV9 and TRBJ1-2): DSGVTQTPKHLITATGQRVTLRCSPRSGDLSVYWYQQSLDQGLQFLIQYYNGEERAKGNILERFSAQQFPDLHSELNLSSLELGDSALYFCASSVDPFSIDGYTFGSGTRLTVV.

The chain joins TRBV5-1 to TRBJ2-7; no reliable D call. Germline V gives CDR1 SGHRS, CDR2 YFSETQ. This CDR3 is built from 13 residues. V was shortened by 0 bases and J by 2 bases, with 6 bases between the two germline ends. CDR3 protein: CASSLAWAYEQYF. The CDR3 region has the DNA TGCGCCAGCAGCTTGGCCTGGGCCTACGAGCAGTACTTC.

Ten or more counts support this clone. This chain joins TRBV5-1 and TRBJ1-5; a weak D match, TRBD1 (5 bases). The CDR3 consists of 16 residues. Trimming cost V 3 bases and J 2 bases, with 15 bases left between them. Germline V lookup: CDR1 SGHRS, CDR2 YFSETQ. CDR3 protein: CASSSGGEKGNQPQHF. In nucleotides, the CDR3 is TGCGCCAGCAGCTCTGGGGGTGAGAAAGGCAATCAGCCCCAGCATTTT.

This clone was seen at least ten times. This chain joins TRBV5-1 and TRBJ1-4; maybe TRBD1 (5 bases). CDR1 and CDR2 (germline): SGHRS, YFSETQ. The CDR3 totals 14 residues. Trimming stripped 5 bases from V and 5 bases from J, with 13 bases between. The CDR3 bases are TGCGCCAGCAGAAGCGGACAAGTGAATGAAAAACTGTTTTTT. It yields the protein CASRSGQVNEKLFF. Supplemented by reference TRBV5-1 and TRBJ1-4, the full variable domain reads KAGVTQTPRYLIKTRGQQVTLSCSPISGHRSVSWYQQTPGQGLQFLFEYFSETQRNKGNFPGRFSGRQFSNSRSEMNVSTLELGDSALYLCASRSGQVNEKLFFGSGTQLSVL.

This clone appeared a few times. The J gene is TRBJ2-7, the V gene TRBV7-2; 7 nucleotides match TRBD2. Germline trimming cut 5 bases from V and 7 bases from J; bases unmatched to any gene: 8. The CDR3 sequence is 13 residues long. CDR1 is SGHTA and CDR2 is FQGNSA in the germline V gene. The CDR3 DNA reads TGTGCCAGCAGCCCGAACGGGGGGAGGGAGCAGTACTTC. This codes for CASSPNGGREQYF.

In this sample, this clone turned up many times. The J gene is TRBJ1-2, the V gene TRBV19; D is ambiguous. The length of the CDR3 is 15 residues. Germline-derived CDR1 and CDR2 are LNHDA and SQIVND (reference sequence). The ends were cut back, 4 bases at V and 6 bases at J, with 18 bases in the middle. The CDR3 sequence is CASSTKLQGGHGYTF. The CDR3 DNA reads TGTGCCAGTAGTACAAAGCTTCAAGGAGGACATGGCTACACCTTC.

The chain employs TRBV7-9 and TRBJ1-2, with D tentatively TRBD1 (6 bases). This CDR3 has 15 residues. Per germline, CDR1 SEHNR and CDR2 FQNEAQ (reference sequence). V shed 5 bases and J shed 8 bases, with 21 bases lying between them. CDR3 bases: TGTGCCAGCAGCCCCCACTGGGCTACAGGGAGCGGCTACACCTTC. Protein: CASSPHWATGSGYTF.